The clone carrying this T cell receptor (beta chain) was seen once. Its matching antigen is unknown. This entry belongs to a study of cytomegalovirus exposure and HLA in healthy donors. Study-level background: Unique TCRs from HLA-typed donors, 65 million to 85 million of them, were held in an early data release.

Donors consisted of healthy bone marrow donors. Overall study results and limits: After further analysis at a later stage, 15,000 to 20,000 TCR beta sequences were associated with HLA alleles at 0.05 false discovery rate.

The PCR was carried out with 60 Vbeta primers and 13 Jbeta primers. Profiled with immunoSEQ multiplex PCR; TCRdb holds only in-frame clones, not every one. Here the sample spans about 50,000 clones, roughly 76% being singletons. The sequencing input was PBMCs. This TCR was recovered from a woman between 35 and 50 years old in good health and CMV-seropositive.

The CDR3 sequence is CASSLRTGGRNTEAFF. The CDR3 DNA is TGTGCCAGCAGCCTCAGGACAGGGGGCAGGAACACTGAAGCTTTCTTT. The V gene is TRBV14, the J gene TRBJ1-1, with 11 positions matching TRBD1. Germline-derived CDR1 and CDR2 are SGHDN and FVKESK. With 4 bases clipped from V and 1 base from J, the junction kept 5 bases outside the gene matches. The CDR3 length is 16 residues.